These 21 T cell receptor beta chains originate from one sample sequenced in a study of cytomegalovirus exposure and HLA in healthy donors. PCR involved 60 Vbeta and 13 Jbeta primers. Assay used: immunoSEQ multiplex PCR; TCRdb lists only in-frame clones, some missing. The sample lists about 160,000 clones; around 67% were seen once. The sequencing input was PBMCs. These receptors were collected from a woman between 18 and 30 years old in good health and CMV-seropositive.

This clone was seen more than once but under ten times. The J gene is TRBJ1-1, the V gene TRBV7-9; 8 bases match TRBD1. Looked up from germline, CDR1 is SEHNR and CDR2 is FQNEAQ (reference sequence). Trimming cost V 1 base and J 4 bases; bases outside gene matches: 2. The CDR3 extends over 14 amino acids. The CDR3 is CASSLVQGATEAFF. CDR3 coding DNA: TGTGCCAGCAGCTTAGTGCAGGGGGCCACTGAAGCTTTCTTT.

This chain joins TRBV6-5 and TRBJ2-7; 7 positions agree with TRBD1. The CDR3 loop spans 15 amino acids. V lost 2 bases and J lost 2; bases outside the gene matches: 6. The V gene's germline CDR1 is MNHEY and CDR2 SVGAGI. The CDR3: CASSYASGTAYEQYF. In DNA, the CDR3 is TGTGCCAGCAGTTACGCTTCCGGGACAGCCTACGAGCAGTACTTC.

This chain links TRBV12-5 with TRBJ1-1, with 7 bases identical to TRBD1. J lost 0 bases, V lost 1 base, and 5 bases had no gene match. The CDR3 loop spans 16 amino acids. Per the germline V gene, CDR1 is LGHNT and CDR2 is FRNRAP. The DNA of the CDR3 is TGTGCTAGTGGTTTGGATCCGGACAGGTTGAACACTGAAGCTTTCTTT. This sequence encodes CASGLDPDRLNTEAFF.

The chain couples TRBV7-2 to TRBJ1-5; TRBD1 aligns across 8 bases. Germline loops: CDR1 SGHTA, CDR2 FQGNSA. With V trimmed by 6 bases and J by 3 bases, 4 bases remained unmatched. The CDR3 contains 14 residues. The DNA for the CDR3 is TGTGCCAGCAGGAGGACAGGGTCCAATCAGCCCCAGCATTTT. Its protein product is CASRRTGSNQPQHF.

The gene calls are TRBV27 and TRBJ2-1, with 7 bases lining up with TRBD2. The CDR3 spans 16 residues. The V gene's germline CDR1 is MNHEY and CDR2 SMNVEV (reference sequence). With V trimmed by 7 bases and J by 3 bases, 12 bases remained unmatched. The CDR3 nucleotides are TGTGCCAGCAACTCGGAGGGCGGGAGCCTCTACAATGAGCAGTTCTTC. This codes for CASNSEGGSLYNEQFF.

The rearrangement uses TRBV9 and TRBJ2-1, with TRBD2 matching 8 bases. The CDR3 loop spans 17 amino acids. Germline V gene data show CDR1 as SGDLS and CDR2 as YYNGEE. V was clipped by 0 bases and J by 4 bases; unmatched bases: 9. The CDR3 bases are TGTGCCAGCAGCGTAGGGGGTAGCGGGGCGAAATACAATGAGCAGTTCTTC. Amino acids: CASSVGGSGAKYNEQFF.

The CDR3 loop reads CASSPARRSYEQYF. CDR3 DNA sequence: TGTGCCAGCAGTCCCGCACGGAGGTCCTACGAGCAGTACTTC. The chain carries TRBV27 and TRBJ2-7; D is perhaps TRBD2 (5 bases). In germline, CDR1 is MNHEY, CDR2 SMNVEV (reference sequence). There are 14 residues in the CDR3. V lost 5 bases to trimming and J lost 1 base, with 12 bases between them.

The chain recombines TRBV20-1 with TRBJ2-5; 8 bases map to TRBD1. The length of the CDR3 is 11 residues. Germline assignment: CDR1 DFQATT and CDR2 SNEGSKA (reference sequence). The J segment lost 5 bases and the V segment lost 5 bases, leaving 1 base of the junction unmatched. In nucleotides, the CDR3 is TGCAGTGCTCACAGGGGGGAGACCCAGTACTTC. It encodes CSAHRGETQYF.

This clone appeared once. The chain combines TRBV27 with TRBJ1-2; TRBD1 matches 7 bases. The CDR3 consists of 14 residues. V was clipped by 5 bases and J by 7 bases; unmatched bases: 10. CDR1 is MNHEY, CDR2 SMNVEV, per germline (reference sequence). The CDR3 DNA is TGTGCCAGCAGTAACCGGCTTCCAGGGGGTGGCTACACCTTC. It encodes CASSNRLPGGGYTF.

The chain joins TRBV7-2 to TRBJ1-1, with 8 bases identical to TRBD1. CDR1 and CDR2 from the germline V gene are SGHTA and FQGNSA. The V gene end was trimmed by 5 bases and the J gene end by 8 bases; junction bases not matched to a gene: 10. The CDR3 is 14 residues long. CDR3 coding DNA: TGTGCCAGCAGCCAAGACAGGGGCCCTTCCGAAGCTTTCTTT. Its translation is CASSQDRGPSEAFF.

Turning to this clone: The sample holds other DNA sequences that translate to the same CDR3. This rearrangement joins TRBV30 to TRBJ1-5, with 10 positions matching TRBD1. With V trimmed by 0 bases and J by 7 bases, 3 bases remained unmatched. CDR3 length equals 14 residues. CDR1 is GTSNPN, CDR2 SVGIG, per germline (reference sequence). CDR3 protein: CAWSVGQGYQPQHF. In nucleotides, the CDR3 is TGTGCCTGGAGTGTGGGACAGGGGTACCAGCCCCAGCATTTT.

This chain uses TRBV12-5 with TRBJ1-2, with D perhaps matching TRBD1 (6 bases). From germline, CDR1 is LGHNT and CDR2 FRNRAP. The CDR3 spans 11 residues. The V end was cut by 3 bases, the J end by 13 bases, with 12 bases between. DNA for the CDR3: TGTGCTAGTGGTTTAGAAACAGGGTGCACCTTC. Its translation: CASGLETGCTF.

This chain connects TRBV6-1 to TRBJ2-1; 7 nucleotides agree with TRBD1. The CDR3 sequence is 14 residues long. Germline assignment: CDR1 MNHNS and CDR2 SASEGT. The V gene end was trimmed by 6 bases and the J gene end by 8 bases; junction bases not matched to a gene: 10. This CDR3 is CASRVLGQSYEQFF. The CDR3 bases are TGTGCCAGCAGAGTATTGGGACAGTCGTATGAGCAGTTCTTC.

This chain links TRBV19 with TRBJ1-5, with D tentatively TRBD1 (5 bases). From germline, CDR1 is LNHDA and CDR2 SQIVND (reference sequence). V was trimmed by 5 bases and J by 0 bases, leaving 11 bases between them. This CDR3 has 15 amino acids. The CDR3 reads CASSPGGVSNQPQHF. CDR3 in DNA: TGTGCCAGTAGTCCCGGGGGGGTTAGCAATCAGCCCCAGCATTTT.

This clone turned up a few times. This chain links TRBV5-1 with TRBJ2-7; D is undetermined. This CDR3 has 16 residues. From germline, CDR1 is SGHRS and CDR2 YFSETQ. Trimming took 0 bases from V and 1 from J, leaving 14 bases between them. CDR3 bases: TGCGCCAGCAGCTTGGGAGGCAGCGCCTCGTCCTACGAGCAGTACTTC. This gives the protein CASSLGGSASSYEQYF.

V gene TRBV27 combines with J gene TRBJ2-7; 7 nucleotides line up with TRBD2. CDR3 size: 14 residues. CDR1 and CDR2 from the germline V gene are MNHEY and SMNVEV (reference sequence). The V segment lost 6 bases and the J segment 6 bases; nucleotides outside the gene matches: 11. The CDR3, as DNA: TGTGCCAGCAGGGCGGGGGTCCCCGTGGCCGAGCAGTACTTC. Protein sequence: CASRAGVPVAEQYF.

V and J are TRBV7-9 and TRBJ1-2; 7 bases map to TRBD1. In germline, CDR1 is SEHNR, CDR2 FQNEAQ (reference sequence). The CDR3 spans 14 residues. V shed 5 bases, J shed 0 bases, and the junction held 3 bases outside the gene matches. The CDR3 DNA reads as TGTGCCAGCAGCCGGGGACAGCCTAACTATGGCTACACCTTC. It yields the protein CASSRGQPNYGYTF.

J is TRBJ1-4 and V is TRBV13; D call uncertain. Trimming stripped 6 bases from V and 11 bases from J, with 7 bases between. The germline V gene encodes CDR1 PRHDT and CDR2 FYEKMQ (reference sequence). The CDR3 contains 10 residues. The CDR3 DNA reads TGTGCCAGCAGTCTTCAGAAACTGTTTTTT. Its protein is CASSLQKLFF.

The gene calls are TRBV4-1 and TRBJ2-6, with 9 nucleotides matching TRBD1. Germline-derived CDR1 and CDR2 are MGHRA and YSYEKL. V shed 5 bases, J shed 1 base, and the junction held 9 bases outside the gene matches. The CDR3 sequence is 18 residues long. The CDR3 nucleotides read TGCGCCAGCAGCGAAAAAGGGACAGGGACTTCTGGGGCCAACGTCCTGACTTTC. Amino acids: CASSEKGTGTSGANVLTF.

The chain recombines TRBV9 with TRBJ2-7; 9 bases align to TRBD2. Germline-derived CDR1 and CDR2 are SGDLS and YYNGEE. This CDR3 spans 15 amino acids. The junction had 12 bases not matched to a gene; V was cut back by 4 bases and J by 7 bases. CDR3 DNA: TGTGCCAGCAGCCTTGGGGCTAGCGGGATGGAAGAGCAGTACTTC. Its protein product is CASSLGASGMEEQYF. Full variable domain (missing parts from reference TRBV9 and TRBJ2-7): DSGVTQTPKHLITATGQRVTLRCSPRSGDLSVYWYQQSLDQGLQFLIQYYNGEERAKGNILERFSAQQFPDLHSELNLSSLELGDSALYFCASSLGASGMEEQYFGPGTRLTVT.

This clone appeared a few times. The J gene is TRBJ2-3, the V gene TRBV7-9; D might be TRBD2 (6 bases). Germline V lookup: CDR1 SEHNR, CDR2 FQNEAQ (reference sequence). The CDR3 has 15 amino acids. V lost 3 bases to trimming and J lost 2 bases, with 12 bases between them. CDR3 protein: CASSLAGRITDTQYF. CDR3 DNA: TGTGCCAGCAGCTTGGCGGGACGGATCACAGATACGCAGTATTTT.